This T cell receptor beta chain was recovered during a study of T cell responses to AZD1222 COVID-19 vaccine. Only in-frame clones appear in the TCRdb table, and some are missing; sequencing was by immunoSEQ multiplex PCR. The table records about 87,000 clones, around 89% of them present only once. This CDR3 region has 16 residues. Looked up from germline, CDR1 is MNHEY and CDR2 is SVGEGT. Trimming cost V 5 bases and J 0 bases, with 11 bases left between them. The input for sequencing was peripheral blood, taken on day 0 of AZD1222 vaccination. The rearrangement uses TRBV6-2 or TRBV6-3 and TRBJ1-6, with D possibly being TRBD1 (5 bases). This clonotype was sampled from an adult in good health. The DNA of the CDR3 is TGTGCCAGCAGTCGGGACCGGAGCTCCTATAATTCACCCCTCCACTTT. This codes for CASSRDRSSYNSPLHF.